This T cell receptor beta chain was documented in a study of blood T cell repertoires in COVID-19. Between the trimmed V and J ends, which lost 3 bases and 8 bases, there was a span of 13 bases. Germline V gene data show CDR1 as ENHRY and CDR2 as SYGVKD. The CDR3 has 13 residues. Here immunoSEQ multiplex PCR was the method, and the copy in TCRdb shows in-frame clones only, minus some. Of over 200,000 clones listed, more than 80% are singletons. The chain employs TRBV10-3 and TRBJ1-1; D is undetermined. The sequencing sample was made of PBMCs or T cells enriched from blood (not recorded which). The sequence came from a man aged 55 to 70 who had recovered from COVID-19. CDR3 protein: CAISDQRKQEAFF. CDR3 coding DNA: TGTGCCATCAGTGATCAAAGGAAACAGGAAGCTTTCTTT.